This T cell receptor beta chain emerged from a study of response to subunit inactivated influenza vaccine. Whole-study results and caveats: Few new T cells, the authors suggested, are recruited by each seasonal influenza vaccination.

TCRdb reanalysed the RT-PCR reads using MiXCR and keeps one entry per CDR3 protein. The sample holds over 450,000 distinct CDR3 sequences, 13% seen once. The CDR3 extends over 15 amino acids. V was clipped by 0 bases and J by 2 bases, with 10 bases between them. Germline CDR1 is MNHEY and CDR2 is SVGEGT. There are a few counts of this clonotype. Antigen unknown. Sequences were derived from PBMCs from blood, sampled about 40 days after vaccination. The chain carries TRBV6-2 or TRBV6-3 and TRBJ1-1; D might be TRBD1 (5 bases). The sequence derives from a man aged 45-65 years who received an inactivated influenza vaccine. CDR3 region: CASSYSRQLNTEAFF. In DNA form, the CDR3 reads TGTGCCAGCAGTTACTCGCGACAGCTCAACACTGAAGCTTTCTTT.